The present entry profiles one T cell receptor (beta chain) with its context. Which antigen it targets is not known. One base away there is no much larger clone; base qualities are not given. The immunoSEQ hsTCRB kit was used to amplify TCR beta chains from the genomic DNA. TCR beta libraries were sequenced on an Illumina MiSeq instrument by the immunoSEQ service. The authors' pipeline ran thus. Repertoire data were analyzed using the immunoSEQ Analyzer. What TCRdb holds here is the immuneACCESS table cut down to in-frame rearrangements. Part of the clones is not present; checked against another copy, under half of the missing clones reflect an unresolved V gene, and the others are unexplained. The V and J calls and the clone size are those of that table, but D and trimming were determined from the DNA. A total of more than 65,000 clones appear in this sample, 80% to 95% of them only once. Jointly, the top ten make up more than 4% of the sample.

This sample stems from a study of resident and recirculating memory T cells in vitiligo listed by TCRdb under 2018. About the full investigation: For TCR beta sequencing, each of a few stable vitiligo patients provided PBMCs along with epidermis taken by shave biopsy from two lesional and two nonlesional sites. Right before genomic DNA was extracted using the Qiagen DNeasy Blood & Tissue Kit, the samples were homogenized with no cell sorting step. Human TCR beta sequencing was used to test whether specific clones in lesional vitiligo skin differed from clones in nonlesional skin and blood. Broad study findings and their caveats: Working out how much the T cell clones identified in the vitiligo lesions and the human Trm versus Tcm pools each contribute will require future mechanistic studies. Clonality was not the same from one vitiligo lesion to another, and no unique dominant TCR clone turned up. TCR sequences were not conserved across biopsy sites or patients, suggesting that different T cell clones infiltrate different lesions, described as private specificity. By overlap and correlation analysis, no significant repertoire overlap was shown between biopsies, even within a single patient, except for each lesion compared with itself.

The germline V end is reduced by 5 bases and the J end by 7 bases; junction bases left unmatched: 5. CDR1 and CDR2, per the germline V gene, are MGHDK and SYGVNS. The CDR3 runs 14 amino acids, cysteine and phenylalanine included. Just CDR3 DNA is preserved here, 42 bases in frame from base 1. Vitiligo counted as stable when lesions had not changed during the previous 6 months. For classification as stable, the absence of confetti depigmentation, a clinical sign of active vitiligo, was additionally required. Any patient who had received treatment in the previous three months was excluded. Ficoll density gradient centrifugation was used to isolate PBMCs from heparinized blood, after which the PBMCs were flash-frozen.

Sequencing input: blood. The rearranged chain carries TRBV25-1 and TRBJ2-2, and TRBD2 aligns with 9 junction nucleotides. This sequence was found in a male donor with vitiligo. The bases read TGTGCCAGCAGTAGCGGGGGGCGATACGGGGAGCTGTTTTTT. This gives the protein CASSSGGRYGELFF.